The 29 T cell receptor beta chains in this list originate from one sample, sequenced in a study of cytomegalovirus exposure and HLA in healthy donors. Primers: 60 Vbeta forward and 13 Jbeta reverse. The data were produced by immunoSEQ multiplex PCR, yet TCRdb's version contains in-frame clones alone and is incomplete. This sample lists about 72,000 clones; its ten largest clones have approximately 15%. The sequencing input was PBMCs. The receptors derive from a man between 45 and 60 years old in good health and CMV-seropositive.

This chain joins TRBV28 and TRBJ2-5; possibly TRBD2 for D (6 bases). The V and J ends lost 3 bases and 5 bases respectively, with 10 bases between them. Germline-derived CDR1 and CDR2 are MDHEN and SYDVKM. This CDR3 contains 13 residues. As DNA, the CDR3 is TGTGCCAGCAGTTTGGGGGGAGTGGAGACCCAGTACTTC. This sequence encodes CASSLGGVETQYF.

The chain carries TRBV5-4 and TRBJ2-3; 7 bases map to TRBD2. The CDR3 contains 16 residues. Germline V gene data show CDR1 as SGHNT and CDR2 as YYREEE (reference sequence). V was pared by 1 base and J by 2 bases, with 7 bases of the junction left unmatched. CDR3: CASSLFVSGVTDTQYF. For the CDR3, the DNA is TGTGCCAGCAGCTTGTTCGTGAGCGGGGTCACAGATACGCAGTATTTT.

The chain uses TRBV30 and TRBJ1-1; D possibly corresponds to TRBD1 (6 bases). The CDR3 runs 12 residues. V was pared by 3 bases and J by 7 bases, with 12 bases between. Germline loops: CDR1 GTSNPN, CDR2 SVGIG (reference sequence). The CDR3 region has the DNA TGTGCCTGGAGCAGGGGAGGGAGTGAAGCTTTCTTT. It yields the protein CAWSRGGSEAFF. Filled out from reference TRBV30 and TRBJ1-1, the complete variable domain reads SQTIHQWPATLVQPVGSPLSLECTVEGTSNPNLYWYRQAAGRGLQLLFYSVGIGQISSEVPQNLSASRPQDRQFILSSKKLLLSDSGFYLCAWSRGGSEAFFGQGTRLTVV.

V gene TRBV30 combines with J gene TRBJ1-2; TRBD1 matches at 7 bases. The junction had 9 bases not matched to a gene; V was cut back by 1 base and J by 7 bases. CDR1 and CDR2 (germline): GTSNPN, SVGIG (reference sequence). The CDR3 is made up of 14 amino acids. This chain's CDR3 is CAWSARGQVSGYTF. As DNA, the CDR3 is TGTGCCTGGAGTGCCCGCGGACAGGTCTCTGGCTACACCTTC.

This chain links TRBV4-1 with TRBJ2-1; D gene unclear. The germline CDR1 and CDR2 sequences are MGHRA and YSYEKL. V dropped 0 bases and J dropped 0 bases, with 9 bases sitting between them. The CDR3 totals 16 residues. The CDR3 reads CASSQDPTNSYNEQFF. DNA of the CDR3: TGCGCCAGCAGCCAAGATCCCACAAACTCCTACAATGAGCAGTTCTTC.

This sequence joins TRBV5-1 and TRBJ2-7, with 8 bases aligning to TRBD2. Trimming cost V 3 bases and J 0 bases; bases outside gene matches: 11. In germline, CDR1 is SGHRS, CDR2 YFSETQ. This CDR3 has 17 amino acids. CDR3 coding DNA: TGCGCCAGCAGCTCTCCTTTTCTAGCGGGCAGCTCCTACGAGCAGTACTTC. Translation gives CASSSPFLAGSSYEQYF.

The chain carries TRBV15 and TRBJ2-5, with D possibly being TRBD1 (6 bases). Germline V gives CDR1 LNHNV, CDR2 YYDKDF (reference sequence). The CDR3 runs 13 residues. The V end lost 5 bases, the J end lost 5 bases, and 12 bases lay between the germline ends. This CDR3 reads CATSRNTGETQYF. The CDR3 DNA sequence: TGTGCCACCAGCCGTAACACAGGGGAGACCCAGTACTTC.

V usage is TRBV27 and J usage is TRBJ2-2; TRBD1 matches at 9 bases. CDR3 length: 14 amino acids. V gave up 6 bases and J gave up 7 bases; unmatched junction bases: 6. Per germline, CDR1 MNHEY and CDR2 SMNVEV (reference sequence). CDR3 loop: CASRNRGQSGELFF. Here the CDR3 DNA reads TGTGCCAGCAGGAACAGGGGGCAAAGCGGGGAGCTGTTTTTT.

The chain joins TRBV6-5 to TRBJ2-1; D is ambiguous. The CDR3 runs to 11 residues. V shed 2 bases and J shed 8 bases, with 4 bases lying between them. Germline V lookup: CDR1 MNHEY, CDR2 SVGAGI. The chain's CDR3 is CASSYADEQFF. The CDR3 DNA reads TGTGCCAGCAGTTACGCGGATGAGCAGTTCTTC.

The rearrangement joins TRBV28 to TRBJ2-7, with TRBD1 matching 12 bases. Per germline, CDR1 MDHEN and CDR2 SYDVKM. With V trimmed by 7 bases and J by 6 bases, 10 bases remained unmatched. The CDR3 is 15 amino acids. DNA of the CDR3: TGTGCCAGCAACCCTGCTGGGACAGGGGGCGGCGAGCAGTACTTC. Translating it yields CASNPAGTGGGEQYF. Looking up the rest from reference TRBV28 and TRBJ2-7 gives the full variable domain: DVKVTQSSRYLVKRTGEKVFLECVQDMDHENMFWYRQDPGLGLRLIYFSYDVKMKEKGDIPEGYSVSREKKERFSLILESASTNQTSMYLCASNPAGTGGGEQYFGPGTRLTVT.

This chain connects TRBV9 to TRBJ2-3, with 7 bases fitting TRBD2. The CDR3 is 14 residues long. The germline gives CDR1 SGDLS, CDR2 YYNGEE. V lost 2 bases and J lost 6; bases outside the gene matches: 6. In DNA, the CDR3 is TGTGCCAGCAGCGTGACTAGCACTTGGGATACGCAGTATTTT. Amino acid sequence: CASSVTSTWDTQYF. Supplemented by reference TRBV9 and TRBJ2-3, the full variable domain reads DSGVTQTPKHLITATGQRVTLRCSPRSGDLSVYWYQQSLDQGLQFLIQYYNGEERAKGNILERFSAQQFPDLHSELNLSSLELGDSALYFCASSVTSTWDTQYFGPGTRLTVL.

This chain connects TRBV6-1 to TRBJ2-2; a weak D match, TRBD2 (6 bases). CDR3 length equals 14 residues. Per the germline V gene, CDR1 is MNHNS and CDR2 is SASEGT. V dropped 3 bases and J dropped 10 bases, with 15 bases sitting between them. DNA of the CDR3: TGTGCCAGCAGTGAGGAAGGGACTTATACGGAGCTGTTTTTT. This encodes CASSEEGTYTELFF.

The chain joins TRBV30 to TRBJ1-3; D is perhaps TRBD1 (5 bases). The CDR3 covers 16 residues. Germline V gene sequence: CDR1 GTSNPN, CDR2 SVGIG (reference sequence). Trimming shortened V by 7 bases and J by 0 bases, and 19 bases separated the two germline ends. CDR3 in amino acids: CASSSTGKSSGNTIYF. The CDR3 nucleotides are TGTGCCTCCTCCTCCACAGGAAAGAGCTCTGGAAACACCATATATTTT.

The chain recombines TRBV7-7 with TRBJ2-1, with TRBD1 as a possible D gene (6 bases). Germline CDR1 reads SSHAT; CDR2 reads FNYEAQ (reference sequence). Deletions cut 0 bases from V and 5 bases from J, with 8 bases between. The CDR3 contains 14 residues. In DNA form, the CDR3 reads TGTGCCAGCAGCTTAGCCTCAGGGGACAATGAGCAGTTCTTC. It translates to CASSLASGDNEQFF.

V gene TRBV4-1 combines with J gene TRBJ2-7; perhaps TRBD2 as D (5 bases). The CDR3 has 14 residues. Between the trimmed V and J ends, which lost 1 base and 3 bases, there was a span of 10 bases. From germline, CDR1 is MGHRA and CDR2 YSYEKL. The CDR3 spells CASSQAVGVYEQYV. CDR3 DNA sequence: TGCGCCAGCAGCCAAGCGGTGGGAGTCTACGAGCAGTACGTC.

This chain links TRBV7-2 with TRBJ2-1; D gene unclear. The length of the CDR3 is 12 residues. Trimming stripped 6 bases from V and 10 bases from J, with 13 bases between. CDR1 is SGHTA, CDR2 FQGNSA, per germline. CDR3 loop: CASRLESREQFF. In nucleotides, the CDR3 is TGTGCCAGCAGGCTTGAATCGCGGGAGCAGTTCTTC.

J is TRBJ1-6 and V is TRBV5-1; 9 nucleotides agree with TRBD1. Per the germline V gene, CDR1 is SGHRS and CDR2 is YFSETQ. This CDR3 contains 14 residues. V shed 3 bases and J 9 bases; nucleotides not matched to a gene: 4. Here the CDR3 DNA reads TGCGCCAGCAGCTCGGGACAGGGTGGTTCACCCCTCCACTTT. Translating it yields CASSSGQGGSPLHF.

This sequence joins TRBV6-1 and TRBJ2-4; 12 bases map to TRBD2. CDR3 size: 19 residues. CDR1 and CDR2 from the germline V gene are MNHNS and SASEGT. Losses at the gene ends were 3 bases for V and 4 bases for J; bases not matched to a gene: 13. CDR3 in DNA: TGTGCCAGCAGTGACCCGACTAGCGGGAGCCGCCGGGGTAAAAACATTCAGTACTTC. This gives the protein CASSDPTSGSRRGKNIQYF.

V is TRBV6-1 and J is TRBJ2-5, with D perhaps TRBD1 (6 bases). Germline CDR1 reads MNHNS; CDR2 reads SASEGT. This CDR3 is 15 amino acids long. Trimming pared 6 bases from V and 4 bases from J, leaving 18 bases between. CDR3 nucleotides: TGTGCCAGCAGCCGGCCGGGCAGGGGTGGAGAGACCCAGTACTTC. Translating gives CASSRPGRGGETQYF.

V usage is TRBV5-6 and J usage is TRBJ2-7, with 7 positions matching TRBD1. Germline CDR1 and CDR2: SGHDT and YYEEEE. The trim removed 2 bases at V and 5 bases at J, leaving 4 bases unmatched. The CDR3 has 13 residues. In nucleotides, the CDR3 is TGTGCCAGCAGCTTCAAAGACAGGGACGAGCAGTACGTC. As protein: CASSFKDRDEQYV.

The chain employs TRBV5-1 and TRBJ2-3, with 13 bases that match TRBD2. The CDR3 extends over 16 amino acids. J gave up 6 bases and V 4 bases, and 8 bases lay outside the gene matches. Germline V lookup: CDR1 SGHRS, CDR2 YFSETQ. CDR3 protein: CASSAGTSGALDTQYF. The CDR3 nucleotides are TGCGCCAGCAGCGCAGGGACTAGCGGGGCACTGGATACGCAGTATTTT.

The chain uses TRBV9 and TRBJ2-3; D is unresolved. Germline CDR1 SGDLS, CDR2 YYNGEE. CDR3 size: 11 residues. Trimming pared 4 bases from V and 4 bases from J, leaving 4 bases between. The CDR3 region is CASSLSDTQYF. CDR3 coding DNA: TGTGCCAGCAGCCTTTCAGATACGCAGTATTTT.

This chain uses TRBV11-1 with TRBJ2-3; the D is unclear. V was trimmed by 3 bases and J by 5 bases, leaving 9 bases between them. The CDR3 runs to 13 residues. Per germline, CDR1 SGHAT and CDR2 FQDESV (reference sequence). Here the CDR3 reads CASSFGRRDTQYF. Here the CDR3 DNA reads TGTGCCAGCAGCTTTGGTAGGAGAGATACGCAGTATTTT.

The chain uses TRBV5-1 and TRBJ1-5; a weak D match, TRBD1 (5 bases). Trimming left V 1 base short and J 3 bases short, with 8 bases between. Germline-derived CDR1 and CDR2 are SGHRS and YFSETQ. The CDR3 has 14 amino acids. The DNA of the CDR3 is TGCGCCAGCAGCTTGCGACAGACCAATCAGCCCCAGCATTTT. This translates into CASSLRQTNQPQHF.

V usage is TRBV2 and J usage is TRBJ1-1; the D is unclear. This CDR3 has 12 amino acids. V shed 10 bases and J shed 3 bases, with 12 bases lying between them. The germline gives CDR1 SNHLY, CDR2 FYNNEI. The CDR3 bases are TGTGCCACTTTCCCCGGGGACACTGAAGCTTTCTTT. This encodes CATFPGDTEAFF.

The J gene is TRBJ1-1, the V gene TRBV6-6, with 7 bases that match TRBD1. This CDR3 region has 13 residues. The V gene's germline CDR1 is MNHNY and CDR2 SVGAGI (reference sequence). J was trimmed by 4 bases and V by 6 bases; bases with no gene match: 5. The CDR3 reads CASSLDRVTEAFF. CDR3 sequence (DNA): TGTGCCAGCAGCCTAGACAGGGTCACTGAAGCTTTCTTT.

The rearrangement uses TRBV18 and TRBJ1-1; TRBD1 might be the D (5 bases). Germline CDR1 reads KGHSH; CDR2 reads LQKENI. CDR3 length: 15 residues. V lost 6 bases and J lost 3, with 17 bases in between. The CDR3 bases are TGTGCCAGCTCCCGAGGCAGGGCTGTGGACACTGAAGCTTTCTTT. Amino acids: CASSRGRAVDTEAFF.

The chain links TRBV6-5 to TRBJ1-1, with a weak D call TRBD1 (5 bases). The V gene's germline CDR1 is MNHEY and CDR2 SVGAGI. Between the trimmed V and J ends, which lost 6 bases and 7 bases, there was a span of 15 bases. The length of the CDR3 is 13 residues. The CDR3 loop is CASRPGEGSEAFF. The CDR3 nucleotides are TGTGCCAGCAGACCGGGGGAGGGGAGTGAAGCTTTCTTT.

V is TRBV27 and J is TRBJ2-1, with a tentative D call TRBD1 (5 bases). Germline CDR1 is MNHEY and CDR2 is SMNVEV (reference sequence). V was shortened by 2 bases and J by 2 bases, with 7 bases between the two germline ends. The CDR3 runs 14 residues. The CDR3 here is CASSLARAYNEQFF. CDR3 in DNA: TGTGCCAGCAGTTTAGCCAGGGCCTACAATGAGCAGTTCTTC.